The rows below give T cell receptor beta chains drawn from one sample of a study of technical replicates of blood from a few donors. TCRdb's copy holds only in-frame clones and misses some; the assay was immunoSEQ multiplex PCR. The sample holds some 87,000 clones, roughly 96% seen once. The sequenced material came from T cells isolated from PBMCs. The receptors here all came from a human donor in good health. Each CDR3 is given with its conserved first and last residue. The order of the fields is CDR3 protein, CDR3 DNA, D gene, clone size, V gene, J gene. The D gene is left open where the match is weak. Not every row has a clone size; where given, it reads once, few, many or a size class.

CASPPGRSEAFF	TGTGCCTCCCCCCCGGGAAGATCTGAAGCTTTCTTT	NA	NA	TRBV2	TRBJ1-1
CASSIIGQGSEAFF	TGTGCCAGTAGTATTATCGGGCAGGGTTCTGAAGCTTTCTTT	NA	NA	TRBV19	TRBJ1-1
CASSLSGPVAYNEQFF	TGTGCCAGCAGCCTTAGCGGGCCCGTCGCCTACAATGAGCAGTTCTTC	TRBD2	NA	TRBV4-2	TRBJ2-1
CASSDPGFNGELFF	TGTGCCAGCAGCGACCCCGGGTTTAACGGGGAGCTGTTTTTT	NA	NA	TRBV9	TRBJ2-2
CASSSSRTEKETQYF	TGTGCCAGCAGTTCGTCGAGGACAGAAAAAGAGACCCAGTACTTC	NA	NA	TRBV7-9	TRBJ2-5
CASSQASGRSDEQFF	TGTGCCAGCAGCCAAGCTAGCGGGAGGTCGGATGAGCAGTTCTTC	TRBD2	NA	TRBV4-2	TRBJ2-1
CASSDNSGFGEQYF	TGTGCCAGCAGTGATAATAGCGGGTTCGGAGAGCAGTACTTC	TRBD2	NA	TRBV6-1	TRBJ2-7
CASSLASVNTGELFF	TGTGCCAGCAGCTTGGCCTCAGTAAACACCGGGGAGCTGTTTTTT	NA	once	TRBV5-5	TRBJ2-2
CASGNGNTIYF	TGTGCCTCGGGTAACGGAAACACCATATATTTT	NA	NA	TRBV30	TRBJ1-3
CASSQGRDEQYF	TGCGCCAGCAGCCAAGGTCGCGACGAGCAGTACTTC	NA	NA	TRBV4-1	TRBJ2-7
CASSSGGTFAISEAFF	TGTGCCAGCAGCTCAGGCGGGACTTTCGCGATCTCTGAAGCTTTCTTT	NA	NA	TRBV5-4	TRBJ1-1
CASSSAGGPTYEQYF	TGTGCCAGCAGTTCAGCGGGGGGTCCTACCTACGAGCAGTACTTC	TRBD2	NA	TRBV27	TRBJ2-7
CASSSWTTNYGYTF	TGTGCCAGTAGTAGTTGGACAACTAACTATGGCTACACCTTC	NA	NA	TRBV19	TRBJ1-2
CASKEGATEAFF	TGTGCCAGTAAGGAGGGGGCAACTGAAGCTTTCTTT	TRBD1	NA	TRBV19	TRBJ1-1
CASSRRREKLFF	TGTGCCAGCAGCCGGCGGCGGGAAAAACTGTTTTTT	NA	NA	TRBV5-8	TRBJ1-4
CAWARDNDNEQFF	TGTGCCTGGGCCCGGGACAACGACAATGAGCAGTTCTTC	NA	NA	TRBV30	TRBJ2-1
CASSLEQGVIATF	TGTGCCAGCAGCTTAGAACAGGGTGTTATTGCGACCTTC	NA	NA	TRBV7-8	TRBJ1-2
CASSILTPEGIHEQYF	TGTGCCAGTAGTATTTTAACTCCGGAGGGAATCCACGAGCAGTACTTC	NA	NA	TRBV19	TRBJ2-7
CASSPPSLNYEQYF	TGTGCCAGCTCACCACCGAGCCTCAACTACGAGCAGTACTTC	NA	NA	TRBV18	TRBJ2-7
CASSIIGRDEQYF	TGTGCCAGTAGTATAATAGGCAGGGACGAGCAGTACTTC	NA	NA	TRBV19	TRBJ2-7
CASSPDSVAGSDTQYF	TGTGCCAGCAGCCCAGATTCGGTAGCGGGTTCTGATACGCAGTATTTT	TRBD2	NA	TRBV27	TRBJ2-3
CASSPGGEVIVGNTIYF	TGTGCCAGCAGTCCAGGAGGGGAGGTTATAGTTGGAAACACCATATATTTT	NA	NA	TRBV28	TRBJ1-3
CASTPGGSSYNEQFF	TGTGCCAGCACTCCCGGGGGGAGCTCCTACAATGAGCAGTTCTTC	TRBD2	NA	TRBV6-1	TRBJ2-1
CAIGRGVHEQYF	TGTGCCATCGGGCGGGGGGTACACGAGCAGTACTTC	TRBD2	NA	TRBV10-3	TRBJ2-7
CASSISGSGNTIYF	TGTGCCAGTAGTATTTCAGGGTCTGGAAACACCATATATTTT	NA	NA	TRBV19	TRBJ1-3
CASSLDSGSNQPQHF	TGTGCCAGCAGCTTAGATTCAGGCAGCAATCAGCCCCAGCATTTT	NA	NA	TRBV11-3	TRBJ1-5
CASSVGYSDSYNEQFF	TGTGCCAGCAGCGTAGGGTACAGTGACTCCTACAATGAGCAGTTCTTC	NA	NA	TRBV9	TRBJ2-1
CASSLGTASGNTIYF	TGCGCCAGCAGCTTGGGGACAGCCTCTGGAAACACCATATATTTT	NA	NA	TRBV5-1	TRBJ1-3
CSVDPGGANYGYTF	TGCAGCGTTGATCCGGGGGGCGCGAACTATGGCTACACCTTC	NA	once	TRBV29-1	TRBJ1-2
CASRRPGQGNTGELFF	TGTGCCAGCAGACGACCGGGACAGGGGAACACCGGGGAGCTGTTTTTT	TRBD1	NA	TRBV7-2	TRBJ2-2
CASSGGGREQYF	TGTGCCAGTAGTGGGGGGGGACGGGAGCAGTACTTC	TRBD2	NA	TRBV19	TRBJ2-7
CASSLSQYRGEQYF	TGCGCCAGCAGCTTGTCACAATATAGGGGCGAGCAGTACTTC	NA	NA	TRBV5-1	TRBJ2-7
CASSPYTGQTYEQYF	TGTGCCAGCTCACCATACACAGGGCAAACCTACGAGCAGTACTTC	NA	NA	TRBV18	TRBJ2-7
CAWNNRQSSYEQYF	TGTGCCTGGAATAACAGACAGAGCTCCTACGAGCAGTACTTC	NA	NA	TRBV30	TRBJ2-7
CASTRDRDEKLFF	TGTGCCAGTACCCGGGACAGGGATGAAAAACTGTTTTTT	TRBD1	NA	TRBV19	TRBJ1-4
CASSYTRGERYEQYF	TGTGCCAGCAGCTATACCAGGGGGGAACGCTACGAGCAGTACTTC	NA	NA	TRBV7-3	TRBJ2-7
CASTSSPRDGYTF	TGTGCCAGCACCTCATCGCCCAGGGATGGCTACACCTTC	NA	NA	TRBV28	TRBJ1-2
CASSVGSAGNQPQHF	TGTGCCAGCAGCGTAGGTTCCGCAGGGAATCAGCCCCAGCATTTT	NA	NA	TRBV9	TRBJ1-5
CASSLTSGRTDTQYF	TGTGCCAGCAGCTTGACTAGCGGGAGAACAGATACGCAGTATTTT	TRBD2	NA	TRBV11-2	TRBJ2-3
CASVGQDEEKLFF	TGTGCCAGCGTGGGACAGGATGAGGAAAAACTGTTTTTT	TRBD1	NA	TRBV2	TRBJ1-4
CASSQPGSYGYTF	TGCGCCAGCAGCCAACCCGGGAGCTATGGCTACACCTTC	NA	NA	TRBV4-1	TRBJ1-2
CASSPGNKETQYF	TGTGCCAGCAGCCCAGGAAATAAAGAGACCCAGTACTTC	NA	NA	TRBV11-2	TRBJ2-5
CSVKDREPEQYF	TGCAGCGTTAAGGACAGGGAACCCGAGCAGTACTTC	TRBD1	NA	TRBV29-1	TRBJ2-7
CSARDRGYTF	TGCAGTGCTAGAGACAGGGGCTACACCTTC	NA	NA	TRBV20-1	TRBJ1-2
CASTLDREWGNQPQHF	TGTGCCAGTACCTTGGACAGGGAATGGGGCAATCAGCCCCAGCATTTT	TRBD1	NA	TRBV19	TRBJ1-5
CASSLGTLNEQYF	TGTGCCAGCAGCCTAGGGACATTAAACGAGCAGTACTTC	NA	once	TRBV11-2	TRBJ2-7
CASSLAASDRYEQFF	TGTGCCAGCAGCTTAGCGGCTAGCGACAGATATGAGCAGTTCTTC	NA	once	TRBV11-2	TRBJ2-1
CASSQGQRDNQPQHF	TGCGCCAGCAGCCAAGGTCAGCGGGACAATCAGCCCCAGCATTTT	NA	NA	TRBV4-1	TRBJ1-5
CASITTPTSTEAFF	TGTGCCAGCATTACTACCCCAACTAGCACTGAAGCTTTCTTT	NA	few	TRBV19	TRBJ1-1
CAISVTGDTEAFF	TGTGCCATCAGTGTAACAGGGGACACTGAAGCTTTCTTT	TRBD1	few	TRBV10-3	TRBJ1-1
CASRETGGFEKLFF	TGTGCCAGTAGGGAGACAGGGGGGTTCGAAAAACTGTTTTTT	TRBD1	NA	TRBV19	TRBJ1-4
CASSLRTGRNTEAFF	TGTGCCAGCAGCTTACGAACAGGGCGGAACACTGAAGCTTTCTTT	NA	NA	TRBV7-6	TRBJ1-1
CASSLASWTGSYEQYF	TGTGCCAGCAGCTTGGCCTCCTGGACAGGGTCCTACGAGCAGTACTTC	TRBD1	once	TRBV5-6	TRBJ2-7
CASSLSGTGYIEQYF	TGTGCCAGCAGTTTATCCGGGACAGGGTATATCGAGCAGTACTTC	TRBD1	once	TRBV27	TRBJ2-7
CASSLSGGGNYGYTF	TGCGCCAGCAGCTTGAGCGGGGGTGGAAACTATGGCTACACCTTC	NA	NA	TRBV5-1	TRBJ1-2
CASSEARLDRNTEAFF	TGTGCCAGCAGTGAAGCTAGGCTAGATAGGAACACTGAAGCTTTCTTT	NA	NA	TRBV2	TRBJ1-1
CASSLLADTQYF	TGTGCCAGCAGCTTATTAGCCGATACGCAGTATTTT	NA	NA	TRBV7-9	TRBJ2-3
CSARGRLTDTQYF	TGCAGCGCACGGGGAAGACTCACAGATACGCAGTATTTT	NA	NA	TRBV29-1	TRBJ2-3
CASSQGQRNQPQHF	TGTGCCAGCAGTCAGGGACAGAGGAATCAGCCCCAGCATTTT	TRBD1	NA	TRBV6-5	TRBJ1-5